The 28 T cell receptor beta chains in this list originate from one sample, sequenced in a study of monozygotic twins with inflammatory bowel disease (dated by TCRdb to about 2019). The method behind the library was 5' RACE. TCRdb shows the sequencer as Illumina HiSeq 2500. With the reads reprocessed by TCRdb, a single entry stands for each CDR3 protein sequence and no DNA is reported. The sample table gives around 410,000 distinct CDR3 sequences. The biggest ten clones account for 2% to 2.5% of the sample. The sequenced sample was blood. These receptors originate from a human donor with ulcerative colitis or Crohn's disease, or a healthy co-twin of an affected twin (not recorded which).

The chain carries TRBV20-1 and TRBJ2-7; without DNA, the TCRdb call of TRBD1 cannot be checked. Germline V gene lookup returns CDR1 DFQATT and CDR2 SNEGSKA (reference sequence). The CDR3 is made up of 13 amino acids. The chain's CDR3 is CSALGQLTYEQYF.

The chain employs TRBV5-6 and TRBJ1-1; absent DNA, TCRdb's TRBD1 call cannot be checked. This CDR3 has 12 residues. Germline assignment: CDR1 SGHDT and CDR2 YYEEEE. The chain's CDR3 is CASSRQGALAFF.

This sequence joins TRBV30 and TRBJ2-1. Germline CDR1 reads GTSNPN; CDR2 reads SVGIG (reference sequence). The CDR3 runs 13 residues. This CDR3 reads CAANYKGYNEQFF.

The chain employs TRBV7-9 and TRBJ1-5. Per the germline V gene, CDR1 is SEHNR and CDR2 is FQNEAQ (reference sequence). The CDR3 sequence is 13 residues long. CDR3 sequence reads: CASSLEGNWPQHF.

V and J are TRBV4-3 and TRBJ2-7; as DNA is missing, the TRBD1 call by TCRdb cannot be tested. This CDR3 is built from 16 residues. Germline V CDR1 and CDR2: LGHNA, YSLEER. This CDR3 reads CASSQDLQGLLVEQYF.

The V call is TRBV7-6, the J call TRBJ2-7. CDR1 is SGHVS and CDR2 is FNYEAQ in the germline V gene. The CDR3 runs to 13 residues. The CDR3 loop reads CASSLERVHEQYF. Variable domain in full (rest from reference TRBV7-6 and TRBJ2-7): GAGVSQSPRYKVTKRGQDVALRCDPISGHVSLYWYRQALGQGPEFLTYFNYEAQQDKSGLPNDRFSAERPEGSISTLTIQRTEQRDSAMYRCASSLERVHEQYFGPGTRLTVT.

This sequence joins TRBV20-1 and TRBJ1-5. The CDR3 runs 13 residues. CDR1 and CDR2 from the germline V gene are DFQATT and SNEGSKA (reference sequence). CDR3 protein: CSASQDRNQPQHF.

The chain employs TRBV12-3 or TRBV12-4 and TRBJ2-7; TCRdb's D call, TRBD1, is unchecked because there is no DNA. The CDR3 is 14 residues long. CDR3 residues: CASSPRQGSSEQYF.

The J gene is TRBJ1-5, the V gene TRBV19. The CDR3 contains 15 residues. From germline, CDR1 is LNHDA and CDR2 SQIVND (reference sequence). The CDR3 spells CASSIDQSGRVSQHF.

This chain joins TRBV5-6 and TRBJ2-2. Germline CDR1 reads SGHDT; CDR2 reads YYEEEE. The CDR3 consists of 16 residues. The CDR3 here is CASSSWPGASTGELFF.

The rearrangement uses TRBV19 and TRBJ2-7; TCRdb gives TRBD1 as the D gene, but with no DNA this cannot be confirmed. This CDR3 has 16 residues. CDR1 LNHDA and CDR2 SQIVND come from the germline V gene (reference sequence). This CDR3 is CASSISPNIPKVEQYF.

The chain has TRBV12-3 or TRBV12-4 and TRBJ2-5; the D call from TCRdb, TRBD2, cannot be confirmed without DNA. This CDR3 comprises 13 residues. CDR3 amino acids: CASRSGNRETQYF.

The chain joins TRBV7-9 to TRBJ2-1; the TRBD2 assignment by TCRdb is unverifiable without DNA. Germline CDR1 reads SEHNR; CDR2 reads FQNEAQ (reference sequence). The CDR3 runs to 15 residues. The CDR3 sequence: CASSSRGESPNEQFF.

CDR3 sequence: CASSPLDMSSSYNSPLHF. This chain connects TRBV18 to TRBJ1-6. The germline CDR1 and CDR2 sequences are KGHSH and LQKENI. The length of the CDR3 is 18 residues.

This chain's CDR3 is CASSLSIEAGGLAGPHMIYEQFF. V gene TRBV27 combines with J gene TRBJ2-1; TCRdb designates TRBD2, a call that cannot be tested without DNA. The CDR3 is made up of 23 amino acids. Per the germline V gene, CDR1 is MNHEY and CDR2 is SMNVEV (reference sequence).

The rearrangement links TRBV25-1 to TRBJ2-5; with no DNA, the TCRdb D assignment of TRBD2 cannot be verified. The length of the CDR3 is 16 residues. CDR1 is MGHDK, CDR2 SYGVNS, per germline. The chain's CDR3 is CASSSLAGGLSGTQYF.

This chain connects TRBV10-3 to TRBJ2-4. Germline V gene lookup returns CDR1 ENHRY and CDR2 SYGVKD. The CDR3 spans 15 residues. The CDR3 here is CAISESGVAKNIQYF.

The V call is TRBV12-3 or TRBV12-4, the J call TRBJ2-1; the D gene TCRdb calls, TRBD2, cannot be checked with no DNA. The CDR3 has 17 amino acids. The CDR3 reads CASSLRWGGSSRNEQFF.

CDR3 residues: CASSPYQPGQPNSPLHF. J is TRBJ1-6 and V is TRBV3-1; the TRBD1 assignment by TCRdb is unverifiable without DNA. Germline CDR1 reads LGHDT; CDR2 reads YNNKEL (reference sequence). The CDR3 is 17 amino acids. Supplemented by reference TRBV3-1 and TRBJ1-6, the full variable domain reads DTAVSQTPKYLVTQMGNDKSIKCEQNLGHDTMYWYKQDSKKFLKIMFSYNNKELIINETVPNRFSPKSPDKAHLNLHINSLELGDSAVYFCASSPYQPGQPNSPLHFGNGTRLTVT.

The gene calls are TRBV18 and TRBJ2-2; TCRdb picks TRBD2, but there is no DNA to check that call. Germline loops: CDR1 KGHSH, CDR2 LQKENI. The CDR3 totals 15 residues. CDR3 in amino acids: CASSRGLAALGELFF.

This chain connects TRBV20-1 to TRBJ1-1; no DNA is available, so the TRBD1 call from TCRdb remains unchecked. Germline V lookup: CDR1 DFQATT, CDR2 SNEGSKA (reference sequence). The CDR3 length is 12 residues. The CDR3: CSASGGGRGAFF.

The CDR3 spells CASSPGSQETQYF. The chain couples TRBV18 to TRBJ2-5; TCRdb lists TRBD1, though no DNA is available to test this call. Germline V lookup: CDR1 KGHSH, CDR2 LQKENI. The CDR3 loop spans 13 amino acids.

The V and J genes are TRBV6-1 and TRBJ1-1. The length of the CDR3 is 15 residues. Per the germline V gene, CDR1 is MNHNS and CDR2 is SASEGT. This CDR3 reads CASRIQQTINTEAFF.

V gene TRBV29-1 combines with J gene TRBJ2-7; TCRdb calls TRBD1, which cannot be checked without DNA. The CDR3 is made up of 14 amino acids. The germline V gene has CDR1 SQVTM and CDR2 ANQGSEA. The CDR3 loop is CSVKDRTGSKEEYF.

J is TRBJ2-3 and V is TRBV6-1; TCRdb's D call of TRBD2 is untestable without DNA. CDR1 and CDR2 (germline): MNHNS, SASEGT. The CDR3 length is 16 residues. The CDR3 loop is CASKPPLGRARDTQYF.

J is TRBJ2-2 and V is TRBV11-2; TCRdb calls TRBD2, which cannot be checked without DNA. In germline, CDR1 is SGHAT, CDR2 FQNNGV. The CDR3 contains 18 residues. This CDR3 reads CASSLELAGGPGTGELFF.

The chain has TRBV9 and TRBJ2-7; TCRdb outputs TRBD1, but without DNA this stays unchecked. The CDR3 totals 14 residues. Germline V gene data show CDR1 as SGDLS and CDR2 as YYNGEE. CDR3 sequence: CASSVALGDYEQYF.

The V call is TRBV19, the J call TRBJ1-5; absent DNA, TCRdb's TRBD1 call cannot be checked. CDR1 and CDR2 (germline): LNHDA, SQIVND (reference sequence). The CDR3 consists of 16 residues. This CDR3 reads CASSGTGGAGNQPQHF.